Detailed here is one TCR beta chain. The antigen it recognizes is unknown. No quality values exist for individual bases; no much larger clone is one base distant. The sample originates from a study of blood T cell repertoires in COVID-19 (dated by TCRdb to about 2020). In the study overall: Collaborator samples came from the United States, Italy and Spain and covered acute and convalescent phases of COVID-19. The prospective study material was composed of cDNA or gDNA derived from T cells, B-cell-depleted T cells, or PBMCs. Subjects who had been exposed to COVID-19, were actively infected with it, or had recovered from it provided the deeply sampled blood TCRbeta repertoires that made up the dataset. The repertoires were released in a freely available public database meant as a resource for research on the immune response to SARS-CoV-2. Samples came from the ongoing ImmuneRACE study (first 160 participants) plus 1,254 subjects from 6 global collaborators. Sample metadata almost always included a de-identified subject ID, COVID-19 status, age in years and sex. Where HLA class I and class II types were available, the types were taken from metadata supplied by the sample provider, not from assay-based typing.

TCRbeta CDR3 regions were amplified from genomic DNA by means of the immunoSEQ Assay, a bias-controlled multiplex PCR. As for the original processing: Nucleated cell counts per sample were estimated from amplification of reference gene primers within the assay. Sequence reads were collapsed and filtered to measure the absolute abundance of every unique TCRbeta CDR3 rearrangement. Productive Simpson clonality was computed per sample as the square root of Simpson's diversity index over productive rearrangements. Here the immuneACCESS table is served through TCRdb, limited to in-frame sequences with V and J called. Missing clones are a known gap in these copies; in checked studies unresolved V genes cover under half, and the rest lacks a known reason. The DNA was the basis for D and trimming; V, J and clone size are from that table. This sample comprises 250,000 to 350,000 clones, around 89% of them detected only once. Clones ranked in the top ten supply approximately 0.84% of the sample.

The CDR3 numbers 14 residues from cysteine through phenylalanine. Only the CDR3 DNA stays, 42 bases, in frame from base 1. The germline V gene sets CDR1 to MNHEY and CDR2 to SVGAGI. The germline V and J ends show losses of 2 bases and 5 bases respectively, and no gene match explains 0 bases of the junction. Paper-wide results and their limitations: How much clinical and demographic metadata was included differed by source and by participant, and the metadata was provided uncurated.

Collaborating institutions collected whole blood in K2EDTA tubes following their own protocols. For TCRbeta analysis, collaborator samples were shipped as frozen whole blood, as isolated PBMCs, or as DNA extracted from either sample type. The clonotype was recovered from a young man with acute or convalescent COVID-19. Source material: peripheral blood. The sequence is built from TRBV6-5 and TRBJ1-6, with 7 bases in between that match TRBD1. For the CDR3, the sequence is CASSYGTDNSPLHF. The DNA sequence follows: TGTGCCAGCAGTTACGGGACAGATAATTCACCCCTCCACTTT.